This T cell receptor beta chain came from a study of T-cell reconstitution after alpha-beta-depleted transplantation in children. The CDR3 is made up of 15 amino acids. Germline V gives CDR1 KGHSH, CDR2 LQKENI. Deletions cut 2 bases from V and 4 bases from J, with 13 bases between. Unique molecular identifiers featured in how the TCRbeta library was prepared. TCRdb recomputed calls from the PCR reads with MiXCR, one row per CDR3 protein. The sample shows just under 250,000 distinct CDR3 sequences, about 25% of them seen only once. This clonotype has a single count. Its antigen is currently unknown. Study-wide results and limits: About two months after transplant, alpha-beta T cells reportedly came from several hundred expanded graft clones. TCRbeta diversity was high at day 60 in some patients (a result of surviving recipient T cells and thymic progenitors). It was newly produced T cells that mostly accounted for T-cell counts and diversity one year after transplant.

The specimen was PBMCs, collected before TCRalphabeta/CD19-depleted stem cell transplant. The TCR originated in a girl aged 2-15 years with Fanconi anemia, due to receive a stem cell transplant. J is TRBJ2-3 and V is TRBV18; no clear D gene. The CDR3 is CASSPLSRASDTQYF. The CDR3 coding sequence is TGTGCCAGCTCACCATTGAGTAGGGCGTCAGATACGCAGTATTTT. The full variable domain, its missing parts supplied by reference TRBV18 and TRBJ2-3, is NAGVMQNPRHLVRRRGQEARLRCSPMKGHSHVYWYRQLPEEGLKFMVYLQKENIIDESGMPKERFSAEFPKEGPSILRIQQVVRGDSAAYFCASSPLSRASDTQYFGPGTRLTVL.